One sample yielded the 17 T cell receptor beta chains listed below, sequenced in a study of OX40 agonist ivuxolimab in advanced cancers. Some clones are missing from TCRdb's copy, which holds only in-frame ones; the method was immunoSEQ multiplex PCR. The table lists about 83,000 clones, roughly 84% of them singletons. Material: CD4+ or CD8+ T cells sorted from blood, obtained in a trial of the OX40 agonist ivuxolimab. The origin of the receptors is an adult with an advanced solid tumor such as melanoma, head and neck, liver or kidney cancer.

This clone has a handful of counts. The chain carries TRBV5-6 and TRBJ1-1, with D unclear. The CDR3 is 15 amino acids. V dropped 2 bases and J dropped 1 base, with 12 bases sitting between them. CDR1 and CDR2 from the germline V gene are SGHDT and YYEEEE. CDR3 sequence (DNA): TGTGCCAGCAGCTTCCTTGGACGGACGAACACTGAAGCTTTCTTT. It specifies CASSFLGRTNTEAFF.

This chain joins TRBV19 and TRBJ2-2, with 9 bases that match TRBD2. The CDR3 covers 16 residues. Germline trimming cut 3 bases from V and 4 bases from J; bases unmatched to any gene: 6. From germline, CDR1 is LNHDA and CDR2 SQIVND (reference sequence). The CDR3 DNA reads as TGTGCCAGTAGTATTGGCCGCGGGAGGGCCACCGGGGAGCTGTTTTTT. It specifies CASSIGRGRATGELFF.

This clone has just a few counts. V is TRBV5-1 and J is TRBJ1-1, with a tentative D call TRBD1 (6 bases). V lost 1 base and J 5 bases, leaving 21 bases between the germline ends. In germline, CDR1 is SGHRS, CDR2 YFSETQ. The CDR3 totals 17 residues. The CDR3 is CASSLRAGAGAQTEAFF. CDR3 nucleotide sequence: TGCGCCAGCAGCTTGAGGGCAGGGGCGGGGGCGCAAACTGAAGCTTTCTTT.

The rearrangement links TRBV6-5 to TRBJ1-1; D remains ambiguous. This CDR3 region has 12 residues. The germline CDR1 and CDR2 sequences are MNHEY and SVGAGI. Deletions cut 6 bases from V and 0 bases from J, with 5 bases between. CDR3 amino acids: CASRSLNTEAFF. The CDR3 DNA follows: TGTGCCAGCAGATCTTTGAACACTGAAGCTTTCTTT.

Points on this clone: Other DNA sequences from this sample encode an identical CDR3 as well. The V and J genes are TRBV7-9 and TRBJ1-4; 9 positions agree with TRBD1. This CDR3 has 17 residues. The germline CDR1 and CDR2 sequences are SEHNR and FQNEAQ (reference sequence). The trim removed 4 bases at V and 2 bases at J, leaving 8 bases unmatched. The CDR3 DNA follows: TGTGCCAGCAGCTCCGGGACAGGGTCGGGGACTAATGAAAAACTGTTTTTT. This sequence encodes CASSSGTGSGTNEKLFF.

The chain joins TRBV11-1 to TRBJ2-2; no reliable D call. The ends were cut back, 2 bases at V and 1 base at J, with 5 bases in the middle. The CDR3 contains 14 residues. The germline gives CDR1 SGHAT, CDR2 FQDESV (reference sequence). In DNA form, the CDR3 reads TGTGCCAGCAGCTTAATAGGGAACACCGGGGAGCTGTTTTTT. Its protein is CASSLIGNTGELFF.

The CDR3 protein is CASSQGASSPQYF. CDR3 sequence (DNA): TGTGCCAGCAGCCAGGGGGCGTCAAGTCCTCAGTACTTC. V is TRBV25-1 and J is TRBJ2-7; TRBD1 agrees at 8 bases. Germline CDR1 MGHDK, CDR2 SYGVNS. The CDR3 is 13 amino acids. Trimming removed 6 bases from V and 10 bases from J; junction bases left unmatched: 11.

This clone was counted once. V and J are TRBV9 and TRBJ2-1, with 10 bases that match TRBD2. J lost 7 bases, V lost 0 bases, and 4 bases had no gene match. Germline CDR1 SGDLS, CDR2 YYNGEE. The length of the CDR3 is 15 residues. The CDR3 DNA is TGTGCCAGCAGCGTAGCAGCGGGGGGGATGAATGAGCAGTTCTTC. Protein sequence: CASSVAAGGMNEQFF.

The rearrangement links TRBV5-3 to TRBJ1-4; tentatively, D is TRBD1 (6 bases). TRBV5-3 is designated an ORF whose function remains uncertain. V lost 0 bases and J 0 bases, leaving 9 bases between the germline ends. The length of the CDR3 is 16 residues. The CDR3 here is CARSLGRTATNEKLFF. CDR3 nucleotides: TGTGCCAGAAGCTTGGGTCGGACAGCAACTAATGAAAAACTGTTTTTT.

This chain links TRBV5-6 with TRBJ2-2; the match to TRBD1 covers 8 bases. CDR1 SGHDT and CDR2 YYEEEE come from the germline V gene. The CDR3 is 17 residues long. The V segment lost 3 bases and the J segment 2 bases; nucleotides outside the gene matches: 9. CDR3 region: CASSSYPGGLNTGELFF. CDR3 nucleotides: TGTGCCAGCAGCTCGTACCCAGGGGGCCTAAACACCGGGGAGCTGTTTTTT.

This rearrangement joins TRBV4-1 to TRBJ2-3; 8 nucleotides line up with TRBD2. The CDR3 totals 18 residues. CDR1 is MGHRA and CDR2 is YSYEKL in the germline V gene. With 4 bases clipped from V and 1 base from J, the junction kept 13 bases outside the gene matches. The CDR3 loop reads CASSRIPRAGGGTDTQYF. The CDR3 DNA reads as TGCGCCAGCAGCCGTATCCCCAGGGCGGGGGGAGGCACAGATACGCAGTATTTT.

The CDR3 region has the DNA TGCGCCAGCACCCTTGGGTTCAGGACTGGGGCCAACGTCCTGACTTTC. The encoded protein is CASTLGFRTGANVLTF. The V and J genes are TRBV5-1 and TRBJ2-6; unclear D gene. Trimming pared 6 bases from V and 2 bases from J, leaving 15 bases between. This CDR3 has 16 amino acids. Germline CDR1 and CDR2: SGHRS and YFSETQ.

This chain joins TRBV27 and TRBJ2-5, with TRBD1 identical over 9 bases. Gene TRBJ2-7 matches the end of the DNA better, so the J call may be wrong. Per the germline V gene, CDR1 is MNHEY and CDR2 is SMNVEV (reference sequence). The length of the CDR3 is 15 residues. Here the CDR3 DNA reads TGTGCCAGCAGTTTAACAGGGGGCTTGGGCTACGAGCAGTACTTC. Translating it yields CASSLTGGLGYEQYF.

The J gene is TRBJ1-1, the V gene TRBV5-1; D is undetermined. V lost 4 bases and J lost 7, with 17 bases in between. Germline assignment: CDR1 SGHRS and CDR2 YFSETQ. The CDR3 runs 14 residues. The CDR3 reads CASSLPGGSLEAFF. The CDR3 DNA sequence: TGCGCCAGCAGCCTACCGGGAGGAAGCCTTGAAGCTTTCTTT. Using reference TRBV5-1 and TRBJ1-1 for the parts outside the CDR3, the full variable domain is KAGVTQTPRYLIKTRGQQVTLSCSPISGHRSVSWYQQTPGQGLQFLFEYFSETQRNKGNFPGRFSGRQFSNSRSEMNVSTLELGDSALYLCASSLPGGSLEAFFGQGTRLTVV.

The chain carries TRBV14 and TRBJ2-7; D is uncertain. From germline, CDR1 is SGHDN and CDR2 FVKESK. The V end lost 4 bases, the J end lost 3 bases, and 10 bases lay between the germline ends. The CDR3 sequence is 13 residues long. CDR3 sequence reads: CASSPGPYYEQYF. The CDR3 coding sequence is TGTGCCAGCAGCCCTGGACCTTACTACGAGCAGTACTTC.

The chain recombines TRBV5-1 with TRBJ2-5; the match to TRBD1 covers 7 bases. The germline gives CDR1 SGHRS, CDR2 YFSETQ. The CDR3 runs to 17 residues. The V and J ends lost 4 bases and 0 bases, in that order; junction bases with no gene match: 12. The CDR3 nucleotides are TGCGCCAGCAGCCAGCAACCCGGGACAGTCTACCAAGAGACCCAGTACTTC. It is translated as CASSQQPGTVYQETQYF. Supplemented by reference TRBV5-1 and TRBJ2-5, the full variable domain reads KAGVTQTPRYLIKTRGQQVTLSCSPISGHRSVSWYQQTPGQGLQFLFEYFSETQRNKGNFPGRFSGRQFSNSRSEMNVSTLELGDSALYLCASSQQPGTVYQETQYFGPGTRLLVL.

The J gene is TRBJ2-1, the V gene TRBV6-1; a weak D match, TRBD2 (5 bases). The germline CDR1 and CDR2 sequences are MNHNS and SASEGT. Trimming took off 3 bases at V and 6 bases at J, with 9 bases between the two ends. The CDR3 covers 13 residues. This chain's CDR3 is CASSEGERNEQFF. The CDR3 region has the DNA TGTGCCAGCAGTGAGGGAGAACGCAATGAGCAGTTCTTC.